What follows is one T cell receptor (beta chain) and its context. Assay used: immunoSEQ multiplex PCR; TCRdb lists only in-frame clones, some missing. The data contain 9,000 to 9,500 clones, about 80% of them singletons. Time point: neoterminal ileum biopsy at postoperative endoscopy, about 6 months after surgery. The data were taken from a study of T cell repertoires in ileal Crohn's disease. Germline V gives CDR1 LNHDA, CDR2 SQIVND (reference sequence). The CDR3 loop spans 15 amino acids. V lost 5 bases and J lost 9, with 22 bases in between. This receptor was obtained from an adult with Crohn's disease. This rearrangement joins TRBV19 to TRBJ1-2, with D perhaps TRBD1 (6 bases). Specimen: ileal tissue. CDR3 protein: CASSALSGPGVSYTF. As DNA, the CDR3 is TGTGCCAGTAGTGCGCTATCCGGGCCAGGGGTGAGCTACACCTTC.